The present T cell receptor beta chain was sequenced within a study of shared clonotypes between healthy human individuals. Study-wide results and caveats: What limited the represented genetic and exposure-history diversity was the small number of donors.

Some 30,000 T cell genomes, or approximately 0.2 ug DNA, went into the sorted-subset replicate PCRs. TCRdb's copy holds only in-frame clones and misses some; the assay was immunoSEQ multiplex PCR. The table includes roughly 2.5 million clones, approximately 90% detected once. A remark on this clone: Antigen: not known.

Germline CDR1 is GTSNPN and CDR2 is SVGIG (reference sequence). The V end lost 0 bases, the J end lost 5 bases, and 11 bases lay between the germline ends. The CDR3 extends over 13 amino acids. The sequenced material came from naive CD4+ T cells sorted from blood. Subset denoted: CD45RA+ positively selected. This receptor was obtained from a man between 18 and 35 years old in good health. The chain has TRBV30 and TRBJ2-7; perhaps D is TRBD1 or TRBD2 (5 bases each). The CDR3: CAWSVLGAHEQYF. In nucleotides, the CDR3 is TGTGCCTGGAGTGTACTCGGGGCCCACGAGCAGTACTTC.